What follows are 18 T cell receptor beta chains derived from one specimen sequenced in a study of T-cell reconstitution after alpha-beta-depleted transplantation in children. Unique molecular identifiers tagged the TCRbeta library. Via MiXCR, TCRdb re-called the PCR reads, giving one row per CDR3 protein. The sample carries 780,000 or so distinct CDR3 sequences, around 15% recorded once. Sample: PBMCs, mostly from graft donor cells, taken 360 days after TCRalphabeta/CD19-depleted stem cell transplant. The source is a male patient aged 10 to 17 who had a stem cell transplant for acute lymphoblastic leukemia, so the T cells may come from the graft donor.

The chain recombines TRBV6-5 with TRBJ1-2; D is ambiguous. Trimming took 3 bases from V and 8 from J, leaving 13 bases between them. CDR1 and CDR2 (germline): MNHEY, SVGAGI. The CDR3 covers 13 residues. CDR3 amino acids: CASSYTPGSGYTF. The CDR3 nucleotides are TGTGCCAGCAGTTATACGCCGGGGAGCGGCTACACCTTC.

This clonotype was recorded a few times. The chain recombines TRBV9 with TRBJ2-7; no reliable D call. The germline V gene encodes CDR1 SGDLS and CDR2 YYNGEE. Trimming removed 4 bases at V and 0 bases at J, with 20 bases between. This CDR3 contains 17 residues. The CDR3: CASSPQVGSSLSYEQYF. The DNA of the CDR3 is TGTGCCAGCAGCCCCCAGGTGGGCAGCTCCCTCTCCTACGAGCAGTACTTC.

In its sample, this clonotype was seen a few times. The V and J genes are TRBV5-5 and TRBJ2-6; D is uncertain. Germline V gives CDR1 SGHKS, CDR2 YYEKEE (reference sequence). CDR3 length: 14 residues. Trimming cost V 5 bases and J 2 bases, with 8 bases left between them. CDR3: CASRNVAGANVLTF. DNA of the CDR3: TGTGCCAGCAGAAACGTGGCTGGGGCCAACGTCCTGACTTTC.

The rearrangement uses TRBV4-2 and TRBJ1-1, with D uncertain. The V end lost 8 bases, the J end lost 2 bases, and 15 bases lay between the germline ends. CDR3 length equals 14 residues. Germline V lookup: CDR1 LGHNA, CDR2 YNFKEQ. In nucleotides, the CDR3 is TGTGCCAGCGGTTACCCGGCGGGTAACACTGAAGCTTTCTTT. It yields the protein CASGYPAGNTEAFF.

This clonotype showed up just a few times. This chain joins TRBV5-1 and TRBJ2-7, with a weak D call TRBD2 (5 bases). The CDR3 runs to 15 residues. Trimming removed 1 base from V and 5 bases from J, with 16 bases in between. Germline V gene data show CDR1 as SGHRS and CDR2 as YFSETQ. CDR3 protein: CASSLYGLASHEQYF. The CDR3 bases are TGCGCCAGCAGCTTGTACGGGCTAGCATCCCACGAGCAGTACTTC.

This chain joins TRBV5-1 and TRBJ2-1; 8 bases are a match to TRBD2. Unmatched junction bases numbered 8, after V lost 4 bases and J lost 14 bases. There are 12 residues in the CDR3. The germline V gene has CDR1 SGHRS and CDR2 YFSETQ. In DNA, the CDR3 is TGCGCCAGCAGCACAAGCGGGAGTCAAGAGTTCTTC. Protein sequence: CASSTSGSQEFF.

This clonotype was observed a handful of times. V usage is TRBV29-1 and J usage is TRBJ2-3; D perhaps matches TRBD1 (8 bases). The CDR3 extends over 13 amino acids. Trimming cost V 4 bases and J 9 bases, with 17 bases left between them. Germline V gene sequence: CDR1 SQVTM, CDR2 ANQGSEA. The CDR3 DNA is TGCAGCGTTGTTGTAGGACAGGGAGGGACGCAGTATTTT. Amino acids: CSVVVGQGGTQYF.

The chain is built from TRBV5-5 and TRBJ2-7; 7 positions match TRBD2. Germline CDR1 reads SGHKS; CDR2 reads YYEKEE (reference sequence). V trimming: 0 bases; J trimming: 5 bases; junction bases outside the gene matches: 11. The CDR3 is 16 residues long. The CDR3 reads CASSLVREWSGNEQYF. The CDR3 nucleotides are TGTGCCAGCAGCTTGGTGCGGGAGTGGTCTGGGAACGAGCAGTACTTC.

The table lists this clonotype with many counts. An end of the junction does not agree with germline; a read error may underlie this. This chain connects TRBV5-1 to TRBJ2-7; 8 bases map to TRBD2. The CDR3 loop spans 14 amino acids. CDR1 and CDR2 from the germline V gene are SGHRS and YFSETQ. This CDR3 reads CASSPLAGAYEQYF. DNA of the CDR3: TGTGCCAGCAGTCCCCTAGCGGGTGCTTACGAGCAGTACTTC. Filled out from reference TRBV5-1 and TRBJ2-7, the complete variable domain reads KAGVTQTPRYLIKTRGQQVTLSCSPISGHRSVSWYQQTPGQGLQFLFEYFSETQRNKGNFPGRFSGRQFSNSRSEMNVSTLELGDSALYLCASSPLAGAYEQYFGPGTRLTVT.

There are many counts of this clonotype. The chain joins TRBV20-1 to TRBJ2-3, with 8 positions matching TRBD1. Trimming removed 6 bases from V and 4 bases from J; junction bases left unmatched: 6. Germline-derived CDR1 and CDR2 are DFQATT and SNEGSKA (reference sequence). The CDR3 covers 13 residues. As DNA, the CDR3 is TGCAGTGCCAAACAGGGGGGCGCAGATACGCAGTATTTT. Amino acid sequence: CSAKQGGADTQYF.

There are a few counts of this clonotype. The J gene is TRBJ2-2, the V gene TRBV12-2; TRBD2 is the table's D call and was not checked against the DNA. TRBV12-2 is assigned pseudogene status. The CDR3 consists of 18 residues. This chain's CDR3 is CASRLYTSGIRSTGELFF. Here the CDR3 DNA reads TGTGCAAGTCGCTTATACACTAGCGGGATACGAAGCACCGGGGAGCTGTTTTTT.

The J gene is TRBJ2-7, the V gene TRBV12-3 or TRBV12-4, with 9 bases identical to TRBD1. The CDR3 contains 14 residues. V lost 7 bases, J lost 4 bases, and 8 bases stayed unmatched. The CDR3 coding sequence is TGTGCCAGCACCCTACAGGGGGCAGGGTACGAGCAGTACTTC. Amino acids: CASTLQGAGYEQYF.

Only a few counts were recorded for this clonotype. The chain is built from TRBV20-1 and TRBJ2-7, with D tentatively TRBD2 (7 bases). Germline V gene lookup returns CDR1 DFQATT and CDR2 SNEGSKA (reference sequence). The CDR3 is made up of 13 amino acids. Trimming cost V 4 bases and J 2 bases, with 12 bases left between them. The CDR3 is CSATKGGTYEQYF. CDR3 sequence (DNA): TGCAGTGCTACAAAGGGGGGGACCTACGAGCAGTACTTC.

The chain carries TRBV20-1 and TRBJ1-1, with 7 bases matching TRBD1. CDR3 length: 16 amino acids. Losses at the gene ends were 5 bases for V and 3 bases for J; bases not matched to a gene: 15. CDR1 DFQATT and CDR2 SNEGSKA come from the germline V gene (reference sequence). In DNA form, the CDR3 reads TGCAGTGCTGGGCCTGTCCCGGGACAGATGGACACTGAAGCTTTCTTT. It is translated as CSAGPVPGQMDTEAFF.

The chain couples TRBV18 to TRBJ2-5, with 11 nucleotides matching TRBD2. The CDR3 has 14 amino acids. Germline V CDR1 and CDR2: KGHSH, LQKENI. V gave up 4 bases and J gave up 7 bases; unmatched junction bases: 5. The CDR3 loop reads CASSQLAGEGTQYF. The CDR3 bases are TGTGCCAGCTCACAACTAGCGGGAGAAGGGACCCAGTACTTC. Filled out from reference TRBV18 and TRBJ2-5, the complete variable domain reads NAGVMQNPRHLVRRRGQEARLRCSPMKGHSHVYWYRQLPEEGLKFMVYLQKENIIDESGMPKERFSAEFPKEGPSILRIQQVVRGDSAAYFCASSQLAGEGTQYFGPGTRLLVL.

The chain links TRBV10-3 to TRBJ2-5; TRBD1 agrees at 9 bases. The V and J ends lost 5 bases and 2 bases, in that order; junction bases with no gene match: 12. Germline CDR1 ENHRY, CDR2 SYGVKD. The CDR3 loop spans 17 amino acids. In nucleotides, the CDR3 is TGTGCCATCAGTCCCTACGACAGGGGGTATCCTCAAGAGACCCAGTACTTC. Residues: CAISPYDRGYPQETQYF.

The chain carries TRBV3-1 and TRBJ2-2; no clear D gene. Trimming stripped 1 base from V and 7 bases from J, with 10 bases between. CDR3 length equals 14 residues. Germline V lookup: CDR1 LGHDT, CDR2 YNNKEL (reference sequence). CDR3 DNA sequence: TGTGCCAGCAGCCAAGGGCGAGCGATCGGGGAGCTGTTTTTT. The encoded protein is CASSQGRAIGELFF.

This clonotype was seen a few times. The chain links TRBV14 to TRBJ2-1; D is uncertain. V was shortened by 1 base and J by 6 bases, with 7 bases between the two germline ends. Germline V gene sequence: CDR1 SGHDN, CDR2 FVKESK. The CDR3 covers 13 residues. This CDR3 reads CASSQGRLNEQFF. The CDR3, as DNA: TGTGCCAGCAGCCAAGGACGCCTCAATGAGCAGTTCTTC.